Detailed here is one T cell receptor (beta chain). Its antigen is not known. The data originate from a study of post-analysis software for immune sequencing data. CDR1 and CDR2 (germline): SGHTA, FQGNSA. The CDR3 has 14 residues. V dropped 1 base and J dropped 4 bases, with 10 bases sitting between them. Prepared libraries of TCR beta cDNA carried unique molecular identifiers. The source material, about 0.9 to 10 million T cells, gave rise to about 520,000 cDNA molecules. A single record per CDR3 protein comes from TCRdb applying MiXCR to the PCR reads. The sample contains a few hundred thousand distinct CDR3 sequences, about 40% of which appear only once. General study points: Significantly lower normalized Chao1 diversity was found in patients with multiple sclerosis relative to controls. Under F measure analysis, samples from one preparation batch co-clustered strongly. Roughly five TRBV segments were more frequent in patients than controls; TRBV5-6, TRBV5-1 and TRBV20-1 belonged to this group.

This sequence was found in a girl aged 2 to 9 with multiple sclerosis. The sample comprised blood. This chain joins TRBV7-2 and TRBJ1-2; D may be TRBD1 (6 bases). Here the CDR3 reads CASSLGGPCYGYTF. The CDR3 DNA sequence: TGTGCCAGCAGCTTAGGGGGGCCGTGCTATGGCTACACCTTC. Based on the CDR3 plus reference TRBV7-2 and TRBJ1-2, the full variable domain is GAGVSQSPSNKVTEKGKDVELRCDPISGHTALYWYRQSLGQGLEFLIYFQGNSAPDKSGLPSDRFSAERTGGSVSTLTIQRTQQEDSAVYLCASSLGGPCYGYTFGSGTRLTVV.